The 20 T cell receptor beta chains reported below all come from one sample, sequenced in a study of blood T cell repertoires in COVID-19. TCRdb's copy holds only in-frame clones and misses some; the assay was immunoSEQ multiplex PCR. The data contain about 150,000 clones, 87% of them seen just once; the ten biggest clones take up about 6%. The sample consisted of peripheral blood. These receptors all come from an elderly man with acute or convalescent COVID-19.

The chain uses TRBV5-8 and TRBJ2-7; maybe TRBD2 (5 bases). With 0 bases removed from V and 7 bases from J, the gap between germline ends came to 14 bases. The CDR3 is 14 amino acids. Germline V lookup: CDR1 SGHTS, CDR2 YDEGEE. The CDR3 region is CASSLVWDSGEQYF. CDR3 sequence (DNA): TGTGCCAGCAGCTTGGTATGGGATTCGGGAGAGCAGTACTTC.

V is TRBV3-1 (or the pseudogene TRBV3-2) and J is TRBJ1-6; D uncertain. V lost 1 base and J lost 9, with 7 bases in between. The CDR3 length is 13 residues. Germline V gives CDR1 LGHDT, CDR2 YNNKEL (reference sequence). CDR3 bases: TGTGCCAGCAGCCAAGTTGGCGGTTCACCCCTCCACTTT. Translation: CASSQVGGSPLHF.

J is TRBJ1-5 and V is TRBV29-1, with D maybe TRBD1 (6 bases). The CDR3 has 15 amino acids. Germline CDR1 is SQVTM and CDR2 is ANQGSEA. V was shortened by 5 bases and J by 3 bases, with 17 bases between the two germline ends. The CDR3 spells CSVQDSTGFNQPQHF. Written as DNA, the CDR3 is TGCAGCGTTCAGGACAGCACGGGGTTCAATCAGCCCCAGCATTTT.

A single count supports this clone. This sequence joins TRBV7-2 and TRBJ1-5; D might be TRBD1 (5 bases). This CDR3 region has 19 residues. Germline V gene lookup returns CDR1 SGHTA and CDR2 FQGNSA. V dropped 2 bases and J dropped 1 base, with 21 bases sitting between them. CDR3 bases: TGTGCCAGCAGCTTATTAGGGCAGGGCGGGAAAAGAAGCAATCAGCCCCAGCATTTT. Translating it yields CASSLLGQGGKRSNQPQHF.

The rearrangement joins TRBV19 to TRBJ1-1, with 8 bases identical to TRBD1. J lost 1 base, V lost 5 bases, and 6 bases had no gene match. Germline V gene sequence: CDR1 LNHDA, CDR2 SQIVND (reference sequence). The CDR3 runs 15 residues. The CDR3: CASSGPGQANTEAFF. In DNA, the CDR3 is TGTGCCAGTAGTGGGCCGGGACAGGCGAACACTGAAGCTTTCTTT.

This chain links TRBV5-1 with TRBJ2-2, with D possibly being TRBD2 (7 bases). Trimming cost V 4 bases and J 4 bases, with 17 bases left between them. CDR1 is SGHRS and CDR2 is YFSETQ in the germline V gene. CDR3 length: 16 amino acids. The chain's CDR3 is CASSAGPGGRTGELFF. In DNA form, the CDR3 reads TGCGCCAGCAGCGCGGGCCCCGGGGGGCGCACCGGGGAGCTGTTTTTT.

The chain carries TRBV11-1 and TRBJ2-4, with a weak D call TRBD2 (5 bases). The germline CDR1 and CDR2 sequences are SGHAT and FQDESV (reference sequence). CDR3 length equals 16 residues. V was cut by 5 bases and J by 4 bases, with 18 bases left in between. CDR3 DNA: TGTGCCAGCAGCCAGGCCCCCGGGATATCAAAAAACATTCAGTACTTC. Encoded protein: CASSQAPGISKNIQYF.

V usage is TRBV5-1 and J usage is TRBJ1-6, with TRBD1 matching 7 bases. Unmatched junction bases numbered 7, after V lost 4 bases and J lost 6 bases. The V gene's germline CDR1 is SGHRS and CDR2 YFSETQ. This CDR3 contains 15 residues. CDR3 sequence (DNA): TGCGCCAGCAGCACCCGACAGGGAGGTAATTCACCCCTCCACTTT. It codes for CASSTRQGGNSPLHF.

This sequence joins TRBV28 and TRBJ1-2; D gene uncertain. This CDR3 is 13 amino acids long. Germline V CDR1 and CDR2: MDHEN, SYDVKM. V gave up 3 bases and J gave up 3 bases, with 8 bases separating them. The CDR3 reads CASSLRQHYGYTF. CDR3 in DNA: TGTGCCAGCAGTTTGAGGCAACACTATGGCTACACCTTC.

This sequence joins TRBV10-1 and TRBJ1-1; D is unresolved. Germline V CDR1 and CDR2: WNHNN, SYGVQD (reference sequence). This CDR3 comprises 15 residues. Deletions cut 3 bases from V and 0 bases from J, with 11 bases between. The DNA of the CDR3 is TGCGCCAGCAGTGAAGATCGAGGCATGAACACTGAAGCTTTCTTT. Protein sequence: CASSEDRGMNTEAFF.

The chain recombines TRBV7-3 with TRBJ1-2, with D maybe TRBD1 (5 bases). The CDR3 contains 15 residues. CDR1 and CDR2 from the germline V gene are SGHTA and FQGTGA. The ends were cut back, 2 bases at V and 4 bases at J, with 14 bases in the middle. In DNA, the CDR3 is TGTGCCAGCAGCTTAGAAGGGGAAGGGATCTATGGCTACACCTTC. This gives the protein CASSLEGEGIYGYTF. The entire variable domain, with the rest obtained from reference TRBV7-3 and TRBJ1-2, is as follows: GAGVSQTPSNKVTEKGKYVELRCDPISGHTALYWYRQSLGQGPEFLIYFQGTGAADDSGLPNDRFFAVRPEGSVSTLKIQRTERGDSAVYLCASSLEGEGIYGYTFGSGTRLTVV.

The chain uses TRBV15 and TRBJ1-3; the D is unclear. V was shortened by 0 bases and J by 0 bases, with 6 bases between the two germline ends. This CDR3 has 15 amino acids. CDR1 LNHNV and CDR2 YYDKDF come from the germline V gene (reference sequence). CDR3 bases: TGTGCCACCAGCAGAGACGTCTTCTCTGGAAACACCATATATTTT. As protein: CATSRDVFSGNTIYF. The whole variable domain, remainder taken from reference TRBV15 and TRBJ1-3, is DAMVIQNPRYQVTQFGKPVTLSCSQTLNHNVMYWYQQKSSQAPKLLFHYYDKDFNNEADTPDNFQSRRPNTSFCFLDIRSPGLGDTAMYLCATSRDVFSGNTIYFGEGSWLTVV.

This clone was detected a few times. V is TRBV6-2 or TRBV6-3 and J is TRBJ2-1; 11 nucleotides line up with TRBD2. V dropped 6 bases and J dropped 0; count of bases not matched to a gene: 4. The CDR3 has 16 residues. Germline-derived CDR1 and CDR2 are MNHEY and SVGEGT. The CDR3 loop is CASRPTSGSSYNEQFF. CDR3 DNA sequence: TGTGCCAGCAGACCTACTAGCGGGAGCTCCTACAATGAGCAGTTCTTC.

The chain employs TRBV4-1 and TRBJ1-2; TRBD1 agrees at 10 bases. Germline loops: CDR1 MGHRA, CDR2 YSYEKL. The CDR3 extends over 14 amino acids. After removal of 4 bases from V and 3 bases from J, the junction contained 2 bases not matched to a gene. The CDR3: CASSRGQGDYGYTF. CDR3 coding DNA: TGCGCCAGCAGCCGAGGACAGGGGGACTATGGCTACACCTTC.

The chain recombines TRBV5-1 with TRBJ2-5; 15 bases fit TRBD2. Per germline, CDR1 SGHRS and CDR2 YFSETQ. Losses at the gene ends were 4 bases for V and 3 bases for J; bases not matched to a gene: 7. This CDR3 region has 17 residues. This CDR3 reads CASSVGLAGGREETQYF. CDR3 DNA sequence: TGCGCCAGCAGCGTGGGACTAGCGGGGGGTCGGGAAGAGACCCAGTACTTC. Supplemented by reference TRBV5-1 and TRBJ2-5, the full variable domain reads KAGVTQTPRYLIKTRGQQVTLSCSPISGHRSVSWYQQTPGQGLQFLFEYFSETQRNKGNFPGRFSGRQFSNSRSEMNVSTLELGDSALYLCASSVGLAGGREETQYFGPGTRLLVL.

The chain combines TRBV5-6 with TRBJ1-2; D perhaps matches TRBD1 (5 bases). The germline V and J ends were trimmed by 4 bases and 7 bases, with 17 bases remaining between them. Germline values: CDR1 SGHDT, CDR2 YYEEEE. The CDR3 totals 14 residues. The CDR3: CASSDRDWDIGYTF. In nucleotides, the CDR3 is TGTGCCAGCAGCGACCGGGACTGGGATATTGGCTACACCTTC.

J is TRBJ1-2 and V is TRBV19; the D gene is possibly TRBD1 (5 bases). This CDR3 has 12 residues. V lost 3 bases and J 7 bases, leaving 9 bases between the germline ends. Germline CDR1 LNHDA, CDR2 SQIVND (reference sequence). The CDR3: CASSMVGGGYTF. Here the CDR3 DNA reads TGTGCCAGTAGTATGGTGGGGGGTGGCTACACCTTC.

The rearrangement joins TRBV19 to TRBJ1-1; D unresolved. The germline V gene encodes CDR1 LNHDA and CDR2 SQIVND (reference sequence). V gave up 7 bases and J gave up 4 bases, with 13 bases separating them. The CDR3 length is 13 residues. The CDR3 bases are TGTGCCAGTAACCGCTTGGAGGGCACTGAAGCTTTCTTT. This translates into CASNRLEGTEAFF. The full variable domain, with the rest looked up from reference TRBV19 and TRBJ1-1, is DGGITQSPKYLFRKEGQNVTLSCEQNLNHDAMYWYRQDPGQGLRLIYYSQIVNDFQKGDIAEGYSVSREKKESFPLTVTSAQKNPTAFYLCASNRLEGTEAFFGQGTRLTVV.

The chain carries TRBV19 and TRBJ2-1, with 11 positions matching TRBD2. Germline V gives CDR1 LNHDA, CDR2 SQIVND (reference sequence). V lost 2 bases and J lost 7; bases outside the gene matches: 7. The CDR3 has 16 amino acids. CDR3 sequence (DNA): TGTGCCAGTAGTATACTAGGTGGGACTAGCGGAAATGAGCAGTTCTTC. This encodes CASSILGGTSGNEQFF. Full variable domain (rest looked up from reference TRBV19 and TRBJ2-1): DGGITQSPKYLFRKEGQNVTLSCEQNLNHDAMYWYRQDPGQGLRLIYYSQIVNDFQKGDIAEGYSVSREKKESFPLTVTSAQKNPTAFYLCASSILGGTSGNEQFFGPGTRLTVL.

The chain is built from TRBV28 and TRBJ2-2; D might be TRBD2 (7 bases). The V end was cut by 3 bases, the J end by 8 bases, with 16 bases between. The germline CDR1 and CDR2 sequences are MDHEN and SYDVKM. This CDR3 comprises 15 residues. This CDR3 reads CASSLARRGPGELFF. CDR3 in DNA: TGTGCCAGCAGTTTGGCCCGGCGGGGGCCGGGGGAGCTGTTTTTT.